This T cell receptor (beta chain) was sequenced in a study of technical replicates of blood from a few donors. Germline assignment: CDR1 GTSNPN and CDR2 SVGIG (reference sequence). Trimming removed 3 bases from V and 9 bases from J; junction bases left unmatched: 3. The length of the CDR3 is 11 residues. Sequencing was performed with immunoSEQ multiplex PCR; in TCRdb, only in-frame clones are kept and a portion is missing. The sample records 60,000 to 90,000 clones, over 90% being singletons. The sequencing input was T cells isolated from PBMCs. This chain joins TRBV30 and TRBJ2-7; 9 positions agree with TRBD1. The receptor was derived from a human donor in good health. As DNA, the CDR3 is TGTGCCTGGAGCCAGGGACAGGGGCAGTACTTC. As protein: CAWSQGQGQYF.